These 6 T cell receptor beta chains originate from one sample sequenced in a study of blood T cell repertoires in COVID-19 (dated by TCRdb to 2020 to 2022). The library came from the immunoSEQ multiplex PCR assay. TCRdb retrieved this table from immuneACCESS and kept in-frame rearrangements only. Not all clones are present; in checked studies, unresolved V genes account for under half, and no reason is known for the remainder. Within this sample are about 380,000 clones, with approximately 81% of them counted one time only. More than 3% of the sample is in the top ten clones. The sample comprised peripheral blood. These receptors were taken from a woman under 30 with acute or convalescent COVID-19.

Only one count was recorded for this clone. The CDR3 nucleotides are TGTGCCAGCAGTCTCGGGTACCGGGACAGGAATTCACCCCTCCACTTT. It codes for CASSLGYRDRNSPLHF. V is TRBV9 and J is TRBJ1-6; 8 bases line up with TRBD1. CDR1 SGDLS and CDR2 YYNGEE come from the germline V gene. V shed 5 bases and J 7 bases; nucleotides not matched to a gene: 11. The CDR3 covers 16 residues.

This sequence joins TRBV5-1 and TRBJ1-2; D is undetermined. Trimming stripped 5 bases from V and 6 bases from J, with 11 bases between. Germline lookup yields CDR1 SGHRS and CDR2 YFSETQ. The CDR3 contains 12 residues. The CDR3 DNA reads TGCGCCAGCAGGTCGGACTCGAATGGCTACACCTTC. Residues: CASRSDSNGYTF.

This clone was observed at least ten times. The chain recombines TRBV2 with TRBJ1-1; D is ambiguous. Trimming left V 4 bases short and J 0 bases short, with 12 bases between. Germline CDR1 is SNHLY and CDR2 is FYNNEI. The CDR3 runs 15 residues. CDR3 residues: CASSVEVVMNTEAFF. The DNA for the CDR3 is TGTGCCAGCAGTGTGGAGGTTGTAATGAACACTGAAGCTTTCTTT.

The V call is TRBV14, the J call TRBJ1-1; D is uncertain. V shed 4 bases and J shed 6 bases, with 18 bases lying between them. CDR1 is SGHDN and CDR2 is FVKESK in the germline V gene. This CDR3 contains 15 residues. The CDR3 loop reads CASSLNGLPGAEAFF. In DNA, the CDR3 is TGTGCCAGCAGCCTCAACGGACTCCCCGGAGCTGAAGCTTTCTTT.

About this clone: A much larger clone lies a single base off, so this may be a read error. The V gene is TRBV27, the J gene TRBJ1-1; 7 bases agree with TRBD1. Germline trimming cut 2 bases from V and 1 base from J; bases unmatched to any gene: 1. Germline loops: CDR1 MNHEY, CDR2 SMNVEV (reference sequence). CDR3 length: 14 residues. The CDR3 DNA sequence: TGTGCCAGCAGTTTAGACAGGGCGAACACTGAAGCTTTCTTT. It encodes CASSLDRANTEAFF.

The CDR3 DNA reads as TGTGCCATACCTCGGGAGACCCAGTACTTC. It encodes CAIPRETQYF. The chain joins TRBV24-1 to TRBJ2-5; no definite D call. The CDR3 contains 10 residues. Trimming left V 11 bases short and J 5 bases short, with 8 bases between. Germline V gives CDR1 KGHDR, CDR2 SFDVKD.